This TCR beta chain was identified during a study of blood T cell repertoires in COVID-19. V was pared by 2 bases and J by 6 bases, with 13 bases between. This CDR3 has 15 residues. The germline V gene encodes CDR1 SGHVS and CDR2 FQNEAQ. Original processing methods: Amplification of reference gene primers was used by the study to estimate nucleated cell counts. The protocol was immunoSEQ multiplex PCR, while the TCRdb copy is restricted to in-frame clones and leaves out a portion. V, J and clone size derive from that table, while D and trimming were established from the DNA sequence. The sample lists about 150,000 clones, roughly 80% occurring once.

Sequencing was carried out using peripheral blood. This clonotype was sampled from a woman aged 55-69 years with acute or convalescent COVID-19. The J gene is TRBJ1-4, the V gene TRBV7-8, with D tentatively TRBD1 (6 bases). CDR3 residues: CASSLLEQGHEKLFF. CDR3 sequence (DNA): TGTGCCAGCAGCTTATTAGAACAGGGTCATGAAAAACTGTTTTTT. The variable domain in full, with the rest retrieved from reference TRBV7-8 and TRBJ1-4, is GAGVSQSPRYKVAKRGQDVALRCDPISGHVSLFWYQQALGQGPEFLTYFQNEAQLDKSGLPSDRFFAERPEGSVSTLKIQRTQQEDSAVYLCASSLLEQGHEKLFFGSGTQLSVL.